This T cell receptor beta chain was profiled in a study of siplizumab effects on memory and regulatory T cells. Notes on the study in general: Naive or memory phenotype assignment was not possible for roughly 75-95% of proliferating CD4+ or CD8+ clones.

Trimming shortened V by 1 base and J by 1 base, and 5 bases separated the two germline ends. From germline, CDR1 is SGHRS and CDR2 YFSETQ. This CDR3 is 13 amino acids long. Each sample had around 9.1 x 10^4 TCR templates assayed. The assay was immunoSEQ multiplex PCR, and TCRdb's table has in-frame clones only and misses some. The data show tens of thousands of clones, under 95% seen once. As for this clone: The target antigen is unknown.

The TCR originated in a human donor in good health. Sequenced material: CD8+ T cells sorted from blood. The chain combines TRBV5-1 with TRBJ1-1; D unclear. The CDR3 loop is CASSLFGNTEAFF. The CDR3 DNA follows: TGCGCCAGCAGCTTGTTCGGGAACACTGAAGCTTTCTTT.